This T cell receptor (beta chain) was documented in a study of T cells in Graves' hyperthyroidism and ophthalmopathy. Study-level background: Sampling of peripheral blood happened at initial diagnosis, prior to any treatment.

V was trimmed by 4 bases and J by 1 base, leaving 13 bases between them. The CDR3 loop spans 15 amino acids. CDR1 is PRHDT and CDR2 is FYEKMQ in the germline V gene (reference sequence). General observations from the study: Ophthalmopathy was separated from stable hyperthyroidism by a 13 V-J model. Blood also contained most expanded thyroid clonotypes above 0.001.

Amplified regions were TCR beta CDR3 sequences from RNA transcripts. HTBI primers drove first-round RT-PCR of the TCR CDR3. One entry per CDR3 protein results from TCRdb running MiXCR on the multiplex PCR reads. The sample has a few hundred thousand distinct CDR3 sequences, more than 14% seen once. Around 10 ml of fresh peripheral blood supplied the PBMCs. This clonotype appeared many times. What it binds is unknown. The chain links TRBV13 to TRBJ1-1; D perhaps matches TRBD1 (5 bases). Source material: blood. The receptor was isolated from a woman aged 40 to 50 with Graves' hyperthyroidism that later progressed to Graves' ophthalmopathy. CDR3 coding DNA: TGTGCCAGCAGCTCGTGGGACGCCCGGAACACTGAAGCTTTCTTT. This encodes CASSSWDARNTEAFF. The complete variable domain, with remaining parts taken from reference TRBV13 and TRBJ1-1, reads AAGVIQSPRHLIKEKRETATLKCYPIPRHDTVYWYQQGPGQDPQFLISFYEKMQSDKGSIPDRFSAQQFSDYHSELNMSSLELGDSALYFCASSSWDARNTEAFFGQGTRLTVV.